The 30 T cell receptor beta chains presented below share a single source sample, sequenced in a study of technical replicates of blood from a few donors. Produced via immunoSEQ multiplex PCR; TCRdb's table is partial and in-frame only. In the table there are tens of thousands of clones, 96% of which are singletons. The source material was T cells isolated from PBMCs. Receptors were obtained from a human donor in good health.

The chain couples TRBV6-1 to TRBJ1-2; D uncertain. Between the trimmed V and J ends, which lost 2 bases and 10 bases, there was a span of 11 bases. Germline CDR1 and CDR2: MNHNS and SASEGT. This CDR3 has 12 amino acids. CDR3 in DNA: TGTGCCAGCAGTGAATATTTTTCAGACTACACCTTC. As protein: CASSEYFSDYTF.

This rearrangement joins TRBV4-1 to TRBJ2-4; D gene ambiguous. The CDR3 spans 13 residues. Trimming pared 0 bases from V and 7 bases from J, leaving 7 bases between. Germline values: CDR1 MGHRA, CDR2 YSYEKL. CDR3 amino acids: CASSQERRNIQYF. DNA of the CDR3: TGCGCCAGCAGCCAAGAACGCAGGAACATTCAGTACTTC.

The chain is built from TRBV6-5 and TRBJ2-1; 10 bases are shared with TRBD1. CDR3 length equals 15 residues. Trimming cost V 6 bases and J 7 bases; bases outside gene matches: 9. Germline CDR1 MNHEY, CDR2 SVGAGI. The CDR3 DNA is TGTGCCAGCAGCTTCGACAGGGGGCGGACAAATGAGCAGTTCTTC. This codes for CASSFDRGRTNEQFF.

The chain uses TRBV28 and TRBJ1-2, with a tentative D call TRBD1 (6 bases). The CDR3 covers 15 residues. Per the germline V gene, CDR1 is MDHEN and CDR2 is SYDVKM. V lost 5 bases to trimming and J lost 4 bases, with 17 bases between them. CDR3 sequence reads: CASSPIYRTVYGYTF. CDR3 sequence (DNA): TGTGCCAGCAGTCCTATATACCGGACAGTCTATGGCTACACCTTC.

The chain employs TRBV19 and TRBJ1-1; D is possibly TRBD1 (6 bases). CDR3 length equals 15 residues. V lost 3 bases to trimming and J lost 6 bases, with 17 bases between them. The germline CDR1 and CDR2 sequences are LNHDA and SQIVND (reference sequence). In DNA, the CDR3 is TGTGCCAGTAGTATTGCGGTACAGGGCGGCCCTGAAGCTTTCTTT. It yields the protein CASSIAVQGGPEAFF. The variable domain in full, completed from reference TRBV19 and TRBJ1-1, reads DGGITQSPKYLFRKEGQNVTLSCEQNLNHDAMYWYRQDPGQGLRLIYYSQIVNDFQKGDIAEGYSVSREKKESFPLTVTSAQKNPTAFYLCASSIAVQGGPEAFFGQGTRLTVV.

On this clone itself: Mismatch with germline at one junction end may stem from a read error. CDR3 amino acids: CATSIGEGVTQYF. CDR3 DNA sequence: TGTGCCACCAGTATCGGGGAGGGGGTTACGCAGTATTTT. This chain connects TRBV2 to TRBJ2-3; possible D gene TRBD2, 7 bases. The CDR3 extends over 13 amino acids. Germline CDR1 reads SNHLY; CDR2 reads FYNNEI.

This chain uses TRBV6-6 with TRBJ1-1; no clear D. This CDR3 contains 14 residues. CDR1 is MNHNY and CDR2 is SVGAGI in the germline V gene (reference sequence). The V end was cut by 4 bases, the J end by 5 bases, with 14 bases between. CDR3 region: CASSSDLGRTEAFF. CDR3 nucleotides: TGTGCCAGCAGTTCGGATCTGGGGAGGACTGAAGCTTTCTTT.

This chain connects TRBV7-8 to TRBJ2-1, with 13 bases identical to TRBD2. The CDR3 has 14 amino acids. Trimming removed 5 bases from V and 10 bases from J; junction bases left unmatched: 5. Germline V gene data show CDR1 as SGHVS and CDR2 as FQNEAQ. The CDR3 loop reads CASSPWTSGSEQFF. In nucleotides, the CDR3 is TGTGCCAGCAGCCCTTGGACTAGCGGGAGCGAGCAGTTCTTC.

CDR3 DNA: TGCAGCGTTAGGACAGGTGAAAACACCATATATTTT. Protein product: CSVRTGENTIYF. The rearrangement joins TRBV29-1 to TRBJ1-3; 7 bases match TRBD1. The CDR3 has 12 residues. The V gene end was trimmed by 5 bases and the J gene end by 6 bases; junction bases not matched to a gene: 4. Looked up from germline, CDR1 is SQVTM and CDR2 is ANQGSEA.

This clone was counted once. This rearrangement joins TRBV6-5 to TRBJ1-5, with TRBD1 matching over 7 bases. The trim removed 5 bases at V and 4 bases at J, leaving 5 bases unmatched. Germline assignment: CDR1 MNHEY and CDR2 SVGAGI. CDR3 length: 14 residues. The CDR3 DNA reads as TGTGCCAGCAGTGGACAGGTGGGGAATCAGCCCCAGCATTTT. This encodes CASSGQVGNQPQHF.

This clone was detected a few times. V is TRBV4-1 and J is TRBJ1-1, with unresolved D. Germline values: CDR1 MGHRA, CDR2 YSYEKL. This CDR3 is built from 14 residues. V was shortened by 3 bases and J by 5 bases, with 13 bases between the two germline ends. CDR3 loop: CASSQFVADTEAFF. CDR3 bases: TGCGCCAGCAGCCAGTTTGTAGCCGATACTGAAGCTTTCTTT.

The rearrangement uses TRBV27 and TRBJ2-1; 16 nucleotides align to TRBD2. With V trimmed by 1 base and J by 5 bases, 8 bases remained unmatched. Per the germline V gene, CDR1 is MNHEY and CDR2 is SMNVEV (reference sequence). CDR3 length equals 19 residues. The CDR3 DNA follows: TGTGCCAGCAGTTTATGGGGGACTAGCGGGGGGGCCCAAGACAATGAGCAGTTCTTC. Its protein product is CASSLWGTSGGAQDNEQFF.

The genes are TRBV6-5 and TRBJ1-5; 8 bases are a match to TRBD1. The CDR3 extends over 14 amino acids. Germline-derived CDR1 and CDR2 are MNHEY and SVGAGI. With 6 bases clipped from V and 2 bases from J, the junction kept 3 bases outside the gene matches. The CDR3 sequence is CASRKTGGNQPQHF. The CDR3 DNA is TGTGCCAGCAGAAAGACAGGGGGCAATCAGCCCCAGCATTTT.

The J gene is TRBJ1-5, the V gene TRBV28, with TRBD1 as a possible D gene (5 bases). The CDR3 is 19 residues long. Between the trimmed V and J ends, which lost 1 base and 4 bases, there was a span of 23 bases. The germline CDR1 and CDR2 sequences are MDHEN and SYDVKM. CDR3 DNA sequence: TGTGCCAGCAGTTTATTCGTCAGGGAACGGAATATGGGGAATCAGCCCCAGCATTTT. Its translation: CASSLFVRERNMGNQPQHF.

V gene TRBV28 combines with J gene TRBJ1-1; D unresolved. The CDR3 is 13 amino acids. Trimming stripped 4 bases from V and 2 bases from J, with 8 bases between. Germline CDR1 and CDR2: MDHEN and SYDVKM. The DNA for the CDR3 is TGTGCCAGCAGTTCTAGCAGAAACACTGAAGCTTTCTTT. It codes for CASSSSRNTEAFF.

V and J are TRBV11-1 and TRBJ1-2; 10 bases line up with TRBD1. The CDR3 totals 13 residues. Per the germline V gene, CDR1 is SGHAT and CDR2 is FQDESV (reference sequence). Trimming took 6 bases from V and 7 from J; bases not matched to a gene: 5. The CDR3 DNA reads as TGTGCCAGCAGGGACGGACAGGGGGTTGGCTACACCTTC. It codes for CASRDGQGVGYTF. Together with reference TRBV11-1 and TRBJ1-2, the CDR3 gives the full variable domain: EAEVAQSPRYKITEKSQAVAFWCDPISGHATLYWYRQILGQGPELLVQFQDESVVDDSQLPKDRFSAERLKGVDSTLKIQPAELGDSAMYLCASRDGQGVGYTFGSGTRLTVV.

V gene TRBV5-1 combines with J gene TRBJ2-3; D is perhaps TRBD1 (6 bases). The CDR3 consists of 16 residues. Germline V gives CDR1 SGHRS, CDR2 YFSETQ. V lost 0 bases and J lost 0, with 11 bases in between. Written as DNA, the CDR3 is TGCGCCAGCAGCTTGGCCGGCAGGGGCAGCACAGATACGCAGTATTTT. This sequence encodes CASSLAGRGSTDTQYF.

The chain recombines TRBV5-1 with TRBJ2-5, with 13 bases that match TRBD2. Germline CDR1 and CDR2: SGHRS and YFSETQ. The J segment lost 4 bases and the V segment lost 4 bases, leaving 13 bases of the junction unmatched. There are 18 residues in the CDR3. The CDR3 DNA reads TGCGCCAGCAGCCGAAAGACTAGCGGGGGGTTCGCGGGAGAGACCCAGTACTTC. Its translation: CASSRKTSGGFAGETQYF.

V usage is TRBV28 and J usage is TRBJ1-2; D not resolved. The CDR3 length is 12 residues. Germline lookup yields CDR1 MDHEN and CDR2 SYDVKM. Trimming shortened V by 3 bases and J by 4 bases, and 6 bases separated the two germline ends. In DNA form, the CDR3 reads TGTGCCAGCAGTTTCCTCAGCTATGGCTACACCTTC. Residues: CASSFLSYGYTF.

The CDR3 reads CSVEPGQGTGTQYF. CDR3 nucleotides: TGCAGCGTAGAGCCGGGACAGGGAACTGGGACCCAGTACTTC. J is TRBJ2-5 and V is TRBV29-1; TRBD1 aligns across 9 bases. Germline CDR1 SQVTM, CDR2 ANQGSEA. This CDR3 spans 14 amino acids. V lost 6 bases to trimming and J lost 7 bases; unmatched junction nucleotides: 12.

In this sample, this clone turned up once. The rearrangement uses TRBV7-2 and TRBJ2-1; the D gene is possibly TRBD2 (7 bases). The CDR3 runs 14 residues. The germline V gene encodes CDR1 SGHTA and CDR2 FQGNSA. Trimming removed 2 bases at V and 7 bases at J, with 12 bases between. The CDR3, as DNA: TGTGCCAGCAGCTTACGCAAGGGGGGGAATGAGCAGTTCTTC. Its protein product is CASSLRKGGNEQFF. The full variable domain, completed using reference TRBV7-2 and TRBJ2-1, is GAGVSQSPSNKVTEKGKDVELRCDPISGHTALYWYRQSLGQGLEFLIYFQGNSAPDKSGLPSDRFSAERTGGSVSTLTIQRTQQEDSAVYLCASSLRKGGNEQFFGPGTRLTVL.

The chain recombines TRBV19 with TRBJ2-7; 9 nucleotides line up with TRBD1. Germline loops: CDR1 LNHDA, CDR2 SQIVND (reference sequence). The CDR3 has 14 residues. V lost 1 base, J lost 4 bases, and 2 bases stayed unmatched. The DNA of the CDR3 is TGTGCCAGTAGTATAGGGGGACAGGGTTACGAGCAGTACTTC. This sequence encodes CASSIGGQGYEQYF.

This clone has more than one count but fewer than ten. This chain connects TRBV10-1 to TRBJ2-7; 10 bases are a match to TRBD1. Germline CDR1 reads WNHNN; CDR2 reads SYGVQD (reference sequence). CDR3 length: 17 residues. V gave up 1 base and J gave up 5 bases; unmatched junction bases: 11. The CDR3 bases are TGCGCCAGCAGTGAGTTCACCTCCGGGACAGGGGCTGACGAGCAGTACTTC. Protein: CASSEFTSGTGADEQYF.

Written as DNA, the CDR3 is TGTGCCAGCAGCGTAGCTAAAGAGACCCAGTACTTC. Its protein product is CASSVAKETQYF. This chain connects TRBV9 to TRBJ2-5, with no clear D. Trimming removed 0 bases from V and 3 bases from J, with 3 bases in between. The CDR3 contains 12 residues. Germline V gene data show CDR1 as SGDLS and CDR2 as YYNGEE.

The chain combines TRBV19 with TRBJ2-7, with 7 nucleotides matching TRBD2. The germline CDR1 and CDR2 sequences are LNHDA and SQIVND (reference sequence). The CDR3 sequence is 13 residues long. The V segment lost 3 bases and the J segment 2 bases; nucleotides outside the gene matches: 1. Written as DNA, the CDR3 is TGTGCCAGTAGTATTGGGGGGGCCTACGAGCAGTACTTC. The encoded protein is CASSIGGAYEQYF.

The genes are TRBV5-6 and TRBJ1-1; 9 bases agree with TRBD1. The V gene's germline CDR1 is SGHDT and CDR2 YYEEEE. Trimming cost V 6 bases and J 5 bases; bases outside gene matches: 11. The CDR3 extends over 15 amino acids. The CDR3 loop reads CASNILRDRVTEAFF. DNA of the CDR3: TGTGCCAGCAACATCCTCCGGGACAGGGTTACTGAAGCTTTCTTT.

This rearrangement joins TRBV6-6 to TRBJ2-4, with 8 bases lining up with TRBD2. The CDR3 runs 15 residues. The V and J ends lost 4 bases and 3 bases, in that order; junction bases with no gene match: 5. Germline lookup yields CDR1 MNHNY and CDR2 SVGAGI (reference sequence). Here the CDR3 DNA reads TGTGCCAGCAGTTCCTTGCGGGAGGACAAAAACATTCAGTACTTC. This codes for CASSSLREDKNIQYF.

V and J are TRBV11-3 and TRBJ2-3, with 9 bases that match TRBD1. Germline V gene sequence: CDR1 SGHNT, CDR2 YENEEA. The CDR3 consists of 16 residues. J gave up 1 base and V 3 bases, and 5 bases lay outside the gene matches. CDR3 coding DNA: TGTGCCAGCAGCTTTGGGGGACAGGGAGGCACAGATACGCAGTATTTT. It translates to CASSFGGQGGTDTQYF.

The chain is built from TRBV19 and TRBJ1-1; 7 nucleotides agree with TRBD1. Germline trimming cut 5 bases from V and 2 bases from J; bases unmatched to any gene: 14. This CDR3 contains 17 residues. From germline, CDR1 is LNHDA and CDR2 SQIVND (reference sequence). In DNA form, the CDR3 reads TGTGCCAGTAGTGTAAGGAAGGTTAGGGGGCCAAACACTGAAGCTTTCTTT. Encoded protein: CASSVRKVRGPNTEAFF. Supplemented by reference TRBV19 and TRBJ1-1, the full variable domain reads DGGITQSPKYLFRKEGQNVTLSCEQNLNHDAMYWYRQDPGQGLRLIYYSQIVNDFQKGDIAEGYSVSREKKESFPLTVTSAQKNPTAFYLCASSVRKVRGPNTEAFFGQGTRLTVV.

This clone was observed a single time. V usage is TRBV6-5 and J usage is TRBJ1-1; tentatively, D is TRBD1 (6 bases). The V gene's germline CDR1 is MNHEY and CDR2 SVGAGI. This CDR3 contains 13 residues. V lost 1 base to trimming and J lost 8 bases, with 11 bases between them. The CDR3 DNA reads as TGTGCCAGCAGTTACTGGACTCAGGGGGAAGCTTTCTTT. This encodes CASSYWTQGEAFF.